This T cell receptor (beta chain) was documented in a study of blood T cell repertoires in COVID-19. Overall study context: Whether acute or convalescent, the COVID-19 samples came from the United States, Italy and Spain. T cells, B-cell-depleted T cells, or PBMCs provided the cDNA or gDNA that served as material.

In the authors' workflow: The authors estimated nucleated cell counts from reference gene primer amplification. Libraries were prepared by immunoSEQ multiplex PCR; TCRdb keeps only in-frame clonotypes and omits some of them. The V and J calls and clone size come from that table; D and trimming were worked out from the DNA. The sample has under 130,000 clones; 87% are singletons. V was clipped by 6 bases and J by 6 bases, with 12 bases between them. CDR1 KGHSH and CDR2 LQKENI come from the germline V gene. The CDR3 is 13 amino acids. The source is a man aged 50 or older in a cohort sampled during active COVID-19. The chain carries TRBV18 and TRBJ2-1; possibly TRBD2 for D (6 bases). Sequencing input: peripheral blood. The CDR3 DNA reads as TGTGCCAGCTCCGGATGGAGGGTCAATGAGCAGTTCTTC. Residues: CASSGWRVNEQFF.